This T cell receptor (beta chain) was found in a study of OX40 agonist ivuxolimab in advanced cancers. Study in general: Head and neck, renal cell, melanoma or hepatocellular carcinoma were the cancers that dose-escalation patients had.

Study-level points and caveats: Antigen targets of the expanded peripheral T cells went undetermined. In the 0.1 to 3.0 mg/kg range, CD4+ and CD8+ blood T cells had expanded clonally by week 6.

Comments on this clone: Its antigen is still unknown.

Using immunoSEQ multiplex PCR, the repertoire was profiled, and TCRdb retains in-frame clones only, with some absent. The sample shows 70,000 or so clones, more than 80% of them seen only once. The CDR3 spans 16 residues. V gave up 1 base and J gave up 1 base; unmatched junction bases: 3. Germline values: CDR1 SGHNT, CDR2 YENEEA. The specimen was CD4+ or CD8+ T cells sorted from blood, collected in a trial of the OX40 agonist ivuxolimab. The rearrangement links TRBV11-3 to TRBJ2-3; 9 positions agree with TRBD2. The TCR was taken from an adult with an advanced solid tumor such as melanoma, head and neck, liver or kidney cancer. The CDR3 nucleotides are TGTGCCAGCAGCTTAGGAGCGGGGGGTGGCACAGATACGCAGTATTTT. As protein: CASSLGAGGGTDTQYF. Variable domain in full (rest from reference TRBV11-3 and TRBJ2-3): EAGVVQSPRYKIIEKKQPVAFWCNPISGHNTLYWYLQNLGQGPELLIRYENEEAVDDSQLPKDRFSAERLKGVDSTLKIQPAELGDSAVYLCASSLGAGGGTDTQYFGPGTRLTVL.